These 26 T cell receptor beta chains were all obtained from the same sample, sequenced in a study of Ad26.COV2.S vaccination and SARS-CoV-2 variants. The data were produced by immunoSEQ multiplex PCR, yet TCRdb's version contains in-frame clones alone and is incomplete. Of fewer than 900,000 clones listed, around 90% are singletons. Treatment described: some 19 received Ad26.COV2.S at low or high dose, single or two shots; several received placebo; per-sample allocation not given. Following the first vaccine or placebo injection, samples were taken on day 63. Sequences were derived from peripheral blood, sampled in a trial of Ad26.COV2.S vaccine versus placebo. The origin of the receptors is a person between 18 and 60 years old who received the Ad26.COV2.S COVID-19 vaccine or a placebo.

This clone has only one observation. The chain uses TRBV27 and TRBJ2-5; TRBD2 matches 9 bases. The ends lost 4 bases at V and 5 bases at J; junction bases unmatched: 14. CDR3 length equals 17 residues. CDR1 and CDR2 from the germline V gene are MNHEY and SMNVEV (reference sequence). DNA for the CDR3: TGTGCCAGCAGTTCTAACAACCCCTATGCGGGAGGGGAGACCCAGTACTTC. Residues: CASSSNNPYAGGETQYF.

V is TRBV6-5 and J is TRBJ2-5, with a possible D match to TRBD2 (6 bases). CDR3 length: 14 residues. Germline assignment: CDR1 MNHEY and CDR2 SVGAGI. V was shortened by 4 bases and J by 5 bases, with 14 bases between the two germline ends. The CDR3 DNA is TGTGCCAGCAGTTTCCAGGTTGGGGGGGAGACCCAGTACTTC. It translates to CASSFQVGGETQYF.

The chain uses TRBV29-1 and TRBJ2-7, with TRBD2 matching over 9 bases. Trimming removed 7 bases from V and 6 bases from J; junction bases left unmatched: 4. CDR1 and CDR2 (germline): SQVTM, ANQGSEA. The CDR3 runs to 11 residues. This chain's CDR3 is CSARTSAEQYF. The CDR3 bases are TGCAGCGCCCGGACTAGCGCCGAGCAGTACTTC.

This chain connects TRBV10-3 to TRBJ1-1, with D possibly matching TRBD1 (5 bases). The germline gives CDR1 ENHRY, CDR2 SYGVKD. Trimming shortened V by 6 bases and J by 0 bases, and 14 bases separated the two germline ends. The CDR3 contains 15 residues. The CDR3 nucleotides read TGTGCCATCAGAGACGACCGGGGCATGAACACTGAAGCTTTCTTT. This translates into CAIRDDRGMNTEAFF.

J is TRBJ2-3 and V is TRBV18; 8 bases match TRBD2. V gave up 4 bases and J gave up 4 bases; unmatched junction bases: 4. This CDR3 spans 14 amino acids. Germline V lookup: CDR1 KGHSH, CDR2 LQKENI. The CDR3 reads CASSQREKADTQYF. Here the CDR3 DNA reads TGTGCCAGCTCACAGCGGGAGAAGGCAGATACGCAGTATTTT.

The V call is TRBV27, the J call TRBJ2-7; perhaps TRBD1 as D (6 bases). Germline CDR1 reads MNHEY; CDR2 reads SMNVEV (reference sequence). The germline V and J ends were trimmed by 5 bases and 0 bases, with 14 bases remaining between them. This CDR3 comprises 15 residues. DNA for the CDR3: TGTGCCAGCAGTCCCACCGGGACACTCTCCTACGAGCAGTACTTC. It specifies CASSPTGTLSYEQYF.

This clone was seen ten or more times. The chain has TRBV28 and TRBJ1-1; a weak D match, TRBD1 (5 bases). This CDR3 has 13 residues. Germline values: CDR1 MDHEN, CDR2 SYDVKM. V lost 6 bases to trimming and J lost 7 bases, with 15 bases between them. In DNA form, the CDR3 reads TGTGCCAGCAGCAGCCCAGGGAGTCTTGAAGCTTTCTTT. It codes for CASSSPGSLEAFF.

This chain joins TRBV20-1 and TRBJ1-4, with D maybe TRBD1 (5 bases). Germline V lookup: CDR1 DFQATT, CDR2 SNEGSKA (reference sequence). V gave up 3 bases and J gave up 11 bases, with 19 bases separating them. There are 14 residues in the CDR3. The chain's CDR3 is CSASMGPLPEKLFF. CDR3 bases: TGCAGTGCTAGTATGGGACCGTTACCTGAGAAACTGTTTTTT.

The chain combines TRBV5-6 with TRBJ2-1; D perhaps matches TRBD2 (5 bases). Germline-derived CDR1 and CDR2 are SGHDT and YYEEEE. This CDR3 region has 14 residues. V was clipped by 5 bases and J by 10 bases, with 19 bases between them. CDR3 DNA sequence: TGTGCCAGCAGTCCGGACCGACTAAGGAAGGAGCAGTTCTTC. Residues: CASSPDRLRKEQFF. The full variable domain, its missing parts supplied by reference TRBV5-6 and TRBJ2-1, is DAGVTQSPTHLIKTRGQQVTLRCSPKSGHDTVSWYQQALGQGPQFIFQYYEEEERQRGNFPDRFSGHQFPNYSSELNVNALLLGDSALYLCASSPDRLRKEQFFGPGTRLTVL.

This chain links TRBV7-9 with TRBJ1-5; 7 nucleotides line up with TRBD1. Trimming removed 5 bases from V and 5 bases from J; junction bases left unmatched: 3. This CDR3 spans 13 amino acids. Germline loops: CDR1 SEHNR, CDR2 FQNEAQ (reference sequence). The CDR3 region has the DNA TGTGCCAGCAGCCGGGACAGCGATCAGCCCCAGCATTTT. Translating gives CASSRDSDQPQHF.

V is TRBV2 and J is TRBJ1-6; 9 positions match TRBD1. The V and J ends lost 6 bases and 9 bases, in that order; junction bases with no gene match: 3. This CDR3 contains 13 residues. Germline V gene sequence: CDR1 SNHLY, CDR2 FYNNEI. The CDR3 DNA sequence: TGTGCCAGCAGGGGACAGGGAAGTTCACCCCTCCACTTT. It is translated as CASRGQGSSPLHF.

The rearrangement joins TRBV24-1 to TRBJ2-3; 7 nucleotides match TRBD1. With 6 bases clipped from V and 2 bases from J, the junction kept 10 bases outside the gene matches. The germline V gene encodes CDR1 KGHDR and CDR2 SFDVKD. This CDR3 is 16 amino acids long. The CDR3 DNA reads as TGTGCCACCAGTAACAGGGGTGGGGTTGCCACAGATACGCAGTATTTT. This codes for CATSNRGGVATDTQYF.

This clone occurred many times. The rearrangement joins TRBV18 to TRBJ2-3; 9 nucleotides agree with TRBD1. The length of the CDR3 is 17 residues. V lost 5 bases and J lost 0; bases outside the gene matches: 9. From germline, CDR1 is KGHSH and CDR2 LQKENI. In DNA form, the CDR3 reads TGTGCCAGCTCATCGACGGGACAGGGCTTTAGCACAGATACGCAGTATTTT. As protein: CASSSTGQGFSTDTQYF.

Written as DNA, the CDR3 is TGTGCCAGCTCCCCGACAGGGGGCTTCGCAACTAATGAAAAACTGTTTTTT. Translating gives CASSPTGGFATNEKLFF. The chain combines TRBV18 with TRBJ1-4; TRBD1 aligns across 10 bases. V lost 6 bases and J lost 0; bases outside the gene matches: 7. The CDR3 has 17 residues. Germline values: CDR1 KGHSH, CDR2 LQKENI.

The chain employs TRBV7-9 and TRBJ1-2; the D gene is possibly TRBD1 (6 bases). Germline CDR1 reads SEHNR; CDR2 reads FQNEAQ (reference sequence). V was cut by 5 bases and J by 3 bases, with 13 bases left in between. CDR3 size: 14 residues. The CDR3 here is CASSRRAGDYGYTF. DNA of the CDR3: TGTGCCAGCAGCCGGCGAGCAGGGGACTATGGCTACACCTTC.

The chain is built from TRBV18 and TRBJ2-7, with 12 nucleotides matching TRBD1. Per germline, CDR1 KGHSH and CDR2 LQKENI. The V and J ends lost 3 bases and 6 bases, in that order; junction bases with no gene match: 9. The CDR3 sequence is 16 residues long. In DNA, the CDR3 is TGTGCCAGCTCACCCGAGGCCGGGACAGGGGGCGTCGAGCAGTACTTC. Its translation: CASSPEAGTGGVEQYF.

The V call is TRBV12-2, the J call TRBJ1-4; TRBD1 is the table's D call, not checked against the DNA. TRBV12-2 is given as a pseudogene. CDR3 length equals 14 residues. The chain's CDR3 is CASRLGTGNEKLFF. The CDR3 coding sequence is TGTGCAAGTCGCTTAGGGACAGGAAATGAAAAACTGTTTTTT.

Only one count was recorded for this clone. The chain has TRBV15 and TRBJ2-5, with D possibly being TRBD2 (6 bases). This CDR3 is 17 amino acids long. Trimming shortened V by 3 bases and J by 2 bases, and 19 bases separated the two germline ends. CDR1 and CDR2 (germline): LNHNV, YYDKDF (reference sequence). DNA for the CDR3: TGTGCCACCAGCAGGTCCTGGGGGGAAGGATGGCAAGAGACCCAGTACTTC. This sequence encodes CATSRSWGEGWQETQYF.

The rearrangement joins TRBV19 to TRBJ2-5; maybe TRBD2 (6 bases). V was clipped by 2 bases and J by 4 bases, with 14 bases between them. The germline V gene encodes CDR1 LNHDA and CDR2 SQIVND (reference sequence). CDR3 length: 15 amino acids. DNA for the CDR3: TGTGCCAGTAGTATAAGAACTAGCTGGGGAGAGACCCAGTACTTC. Its protein product is CASSIRTSWGETQYF.

This clone was detected once. The gene calls are TRBV4-1 and TRBJ2-5; 7 bases fit TRBD2. CDR3 length: 16 residues. The V gene's germline CDR1 is MGHRA and CDR2 YSYEKL. Germline trimming cut 0 bases from V and 6 bases from J; bases unmatched to any gene: 10. CDR3 residues: CASSQDWGRAMQTQYF. The DNA for the CDR3 is TGCGCCAGCAGCCAAGATTGGGGGAGGGCGATGCAGACCCAGTACTTC.

V usage is TRBV3-1 (or the pseudogene TRBV3-2) and J usage is TRBJ1-2; 7 bases are a match to TRBD1. The CDR3 spans 15 residues. CDR1 is LGHDT, CDR2 YNNKEL, per germline (reference sequence). V lost 0 bases and J lost 4; bases outside the gene matches: 5. The CDR3 is CASSQDRAGGYGYTF. The CDR3 DNA sequence: TGTGCCAGCAGCCAAGATAGGGCAGGGGGCTATGGCTACACCTTC.

The gene calls are TRBV5-6 and TRBJ1-1; D possibly corresponds to TRBD1 (5 bases). The CDR3 contains 16 residues. The germline CDR1 and CDR2 sequences are SGHDT and YYEEEE. Trimming left V 1 base short and J 2 bases short, with 15 bases between. For the CDR3, the DNA is TGTGCCAGCAGCTTGCTGCCGGGACGGACCAACACTGAAGCTTTCTTT. Its protein product is CASSLLPGRTNTEAFF.

This chain joins TRBV13 and TRBJ1-1; D not resolved. V lost 5 bases to trimming and J lost 11 bases, with 15 bases between them. The CDR3 is 12 amino acids. Looked up from germline, CDR1 is PRHDT and CDR2 is FYEKMQ (reference sequence). The CDR3 DNA is TGTGCCAGCAGCCCTCAAAGTACGGTCGCTTTCTTT. It encodes CASSPQSTVAFF.

The rearrangement links TRBV18 to TRBJ2-2; 8 nucleotides line up with TRBD2. The CDR3 extends over 15 amino acids. The germline CDR1 and CDR2 sequences are KGHSH and LQKENI. The J segment lost 7 bases and the V segment lost 3 bases, leaving 7 bases of the junction unmatched. CDR3 nucleotides: TGTGCCAGCTCACCTCAGACTAGCGTTGTCGGGGAGCTGTTTTTT. It specifies CASSPQTSVVGELFF.

The gene calls are TRBV20-1 and TRBJ1-1; D not certain. Looked up from germline, CDR1 is DFQATT and CDR2 is SNEGSKA (reference sequence). The V end lost 4 bases, the J end lost 5 bases, and 2 bases lay between the germline ends. The CDR3 runs to 9 residues. The chain's CDR3 is CSATTEAFF. The DNA for the CDR3 is TGCAGTGCTACTACTGAAGCTTTCTTT.

This clone showed up just once. The genes are TRBV19 and TRBJ1-5, with TRBD1 matching over 7 bases. The CDR3 length is 17 residues. CDR1 LNHDA and CDR2 SQIVND come from the germline V gene (reference sequence). With V trimmed by 1 base and J by 0 bases, 6 bases remained unmatched. CDR3: CASSIVGTENSNQPQHF. As DNA, the CDR3 is TGTGCCAGTAGTATAGTAGGGACAGAAAATAGCAATCAGCCCCAGCATTTT.